This entry features one TCR beta chain sequence. What it recognizes is unknown. The source of the sample is a study of blood T cells in healthy people across ages. Study-level points and caveats: Unsorted PBMCs prevented conclusive naive versus antigen-experienced comparison.

Whenever a sample was processed, at least 7 million PBMCs were isolated. With a J-beta primer mix and a sample-barcoded 5' primer, a second PCR ran 7 to 11 cycles. Unique molecular identifiers of 12 random nucleotides labeled each cDNA. A single record per CDR3 protein comes from TCRdb applying MiXCR to the 5' RACE reads. The sample lists 780,000 or so distinct CDR3 sequences, about 25% occurring once. These records were also assigned to another study, of T cells of mothers and their children. That investigation notes: Both sample barcodes and 2-4 random nucleotides came from the M1S primer of the second PCR.

This receptor was identified in a boy aged 5-17 years in good health. The sequenced material came from blood.

This CDR3 is CASSQSGSPCNEQFF. The CDR3 region has the DNA TGTGCCAGCAGTCAAAGCGGGAGTCCCTGCAATGAGCAGTTCTTC. The chain is built from TRBV2 and TRBJ2-5; 8 bases are a match to TRBD2. The J call may be mistaken, given a closer DNA end match to TRBJ2-1. This CDR3 contains 15 residues. Germline V lookup: CDR1 SNHLY, CDR2 FYNNEI.